The entry that follows covers one TCR beta chain sequence. The timepoints at which blood was sampled were baseline, cycle 4 day 1, and cycle 7 day 1. Method: immunoSEQ multiplex PCR; TCRdb's copy keeps in-frame clones and lacks some. The profile covers 30,000 to 40,000 clones, with about four fifths appearing a single time and 15% to 20% taken by the ten largest. The data belong to a study of OX40 agonist ivuxolimab in advanced cancers. The origin of this receptor is an adult with an advanced solid tumor such as melanoma, head and neck, liver or kidney cancer. This sample comprised CD4+ or CD8+ T cells sorted from blood, obtained in a trial of the OX40 agonist ivuxolimab.

The CDR3 nucleotides are TGTGCCAGCAGTTACGGGGGAACTAGCACAGATACGCAGTATTTT. The encoded protein is CASSYGGTSTDTQYF. The chain carries TRBV27 and TRBJ2-3; D might be TRBD2 (6 bases). CDR3 length: 15 amino acids. Trimming shortened V by 4 bases and J by 0 bases, and 11 bases separated the two germline ends. Germline V CDR1 and CDR2: MNHEY, SMNVEV (reference sequence).